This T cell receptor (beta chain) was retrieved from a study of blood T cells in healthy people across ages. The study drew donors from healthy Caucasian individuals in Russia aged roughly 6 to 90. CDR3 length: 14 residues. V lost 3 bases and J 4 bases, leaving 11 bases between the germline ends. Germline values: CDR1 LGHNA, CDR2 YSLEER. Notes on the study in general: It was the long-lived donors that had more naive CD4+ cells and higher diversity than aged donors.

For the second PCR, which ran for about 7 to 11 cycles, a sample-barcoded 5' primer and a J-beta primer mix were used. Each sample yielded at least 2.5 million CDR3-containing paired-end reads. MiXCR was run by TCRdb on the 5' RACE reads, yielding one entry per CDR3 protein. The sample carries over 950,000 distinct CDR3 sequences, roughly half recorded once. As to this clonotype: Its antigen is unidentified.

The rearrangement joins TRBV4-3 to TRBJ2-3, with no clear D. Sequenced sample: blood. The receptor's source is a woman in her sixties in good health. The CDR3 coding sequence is TGCGCCAGCAGCCACCTCGATTCCGCAGATACGCAGTATTTT. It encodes CASSHLDSADTQYF.